This TCR beta chain was identified in a study of PD-1 blockade in mismatch repair-deficient tumors. Study-level results: Tumor-resident clones, often undetectable pretreatment in blood, expanded then contracted after pembrolizumab.

Germline V gene data show CDR1 as SGHDN and CDR2 as FVKESK. The V and J ends lost 1 base and 8 bases respectively, with 11 bases between them. The CDR3 has 13 residues. A few counts support this clone. Its antigen is still unknown. Clones were read by immunoSEQ multiplex PCR, and TCRdb kept only the in-frame ones, dropping some. The data show roughly 79,000 clones, more than 80% seen once. The starting material was peripheral blood, obtained 44 weeks after starting pembrolizumab. This receptor was obtained from an adult with mismatch repair-deficient cancer. The V and J genes are TRBV14 and TRBJ1-2, with D maybe TRBD1 (6 bases). The CDR3 loop is CASSQVRGDGYTF. CDR3 coding DNA: TGTGCCAGCAGCCAAGTCAGGGGAGACGGCTACACCTTC.